A single TCR beta chain is shown here with its context. Its target is unknown. The data are from a study of molecular identifiers for immune sequencing clone quantification. Whole-study findings and limits: Same-barcode identical TCR molecules could make highly expanded clones look smaller than they are. Jurkat TCR RNA that was spiked in from one cell was reportedly detectable among some 1 million naive cells.

The V end was cut by 2 bases, the J end by 0 bases, with 7 bases between. The CDR3 sequence is 14 residues long. Germline assignment: CDR1 MNHEY and CDR2 SMNVEV (reference sequence). MiXCR, applied by TCRdb to the PCR reads, yields one record per CDR3 protein. The table records 490,000 or so distinct CDR3 sequences, around 23% of them present only once. Libraries of naive CD8 T cells were made from approximately 22,000 to 940,000 sorted cells. They used 10%, 30% or 50% RNA. Sorted naive CD8 T cells were those defined as CD8+CD4-CCR7+CD45RA+. The receptor comes from a human donor in good health. Some libraries in this study had Jurkat cell RNA spiked in. The chain combines TRBV27 with TRBJ1-1; the D is unclear. Sequencing was carried out using naive CD8+ T cells from blood, with Jurkat cell RNA spiked in. Specified subset: FACS-sorted CD8+CD4-CCR7+CD45RA+ naive T cells. CDR3 in amino acids: CASSLHRLNTEAFF. CDR3 in DNA: TGTGCCAGCAGTTTACATCGGCTGAACACTGAAGCTTTCTTT.